This T cell receptor (beta chain) comes out of a study of T-cell memory formation after mild COVID-19. The length of the CDR3 is 15 residues. The V gene lost 3 bases and the J gene lost 7 bases, with 18 bases spanning the gap. TCRdb reanalysed the 5' RACE reads using MiXCR and keeps one entry per CDR3 protein. The repertoire holds about 400,000 distinct CDR3 sequences, with 23% as singletons. V is TRBV12-3 or TRBV12-4 and J is TRBJ1-1, with D unresolved. Sequenced input: PBMCs or a T cell subset sorted from them (not recorded which). This sequence originates from an adult woman who had mild COVID-19 (a few samples of this study predate the infection). Cell type and time point are not known. CDR3 nucleotide sequence: TGTGCCAGCAGTTTCCCGGCAGGTGGAGGGTTTGAAGCTTTCTTT. Encoded protein: CASSFPAGGGFEAFF.